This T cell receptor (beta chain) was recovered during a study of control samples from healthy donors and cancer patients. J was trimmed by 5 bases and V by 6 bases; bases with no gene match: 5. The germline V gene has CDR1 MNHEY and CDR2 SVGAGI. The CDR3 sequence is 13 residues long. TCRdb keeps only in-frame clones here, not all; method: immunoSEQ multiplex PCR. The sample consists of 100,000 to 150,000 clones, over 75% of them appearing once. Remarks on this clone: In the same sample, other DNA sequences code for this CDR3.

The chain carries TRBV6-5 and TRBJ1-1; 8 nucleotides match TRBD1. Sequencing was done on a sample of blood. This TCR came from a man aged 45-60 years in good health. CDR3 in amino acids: CASRTGVRTEAFF. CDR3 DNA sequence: TGTGCCAGCAGGACAGGGGTGAGGACTGAAGCTTTCTTT.